These T cell receptor beta chains were read from a single sample in a study of T cells in Graves' hyperthyroidism and ophthalmopathy. TCRdb recomputed calls from the multiplex PCR reads with MiXCR, one row per CDR3 protein. In the table there are over 400,000 distinct CDR3 sequences, 22% of which are singletons. Sequences were obtained from blood. The receptors derive from a woman between 65 and 79 years old with Graves' ophthalmopathy. CDR3s include the opening cysteine and the closing phenylalanine or tryptophan. The D gene is left open where the match is weak. Not every row has a clone size; where given, it reads once, few, many or a size class.

TRBJ2-3	TRBV11-2	NA	once	TGTGCCAGCAGCTCGTGGTACAGAGATTCTAGCACAGATACGCAGTATTTT	CASSSWYRDSSTDTQYF
TRBJ2-1	TRBV20-1	NA	NA	TGCAGTGCTAGGTTACTGGGGAATTCCTACAATGAGCAGTTCTTC	CSARLLGNSYNEQFF
TRBJ1-5	TRBV6-1	NA	many	TGTGCCAGCATAAGCACCTCCAATCAGCCCCAGCATTTT	CASISTSNQPQHF
TRBJ1-5	TRBV9	NA	few	TGTGCCAGCACCCTATTGAACGTCCCGGGACCCGCGGGCAATCAGCCCCAGCATTTT	CASTLLNVPGPAGNQPQHF
TRBJ2-7	TRBV6-1	TRBD2	few	TGTGCCAGCACCATGGGGGAGGGCCTCTCCTACGAGCAGTACTTC	CASTMGEGLSYEQYF
TRBJ2-1	TRBV7-3	NA	NA	TGTGCCAGCAGCTACACGGGGGGCTCGAATGAGCAGTTCTTC	CASSYTGGSNEQFF
TRBJ2-5	TRBV5-1	NA	NA	TGCGCCAGCAGCTTGGCACACGAAGAGACCCAGTACTTC	CASSLAHEETQYF
TRBJ1-5	TRBV7-2	TRBD1	many	TGTGCCAGCAGCCCCTCGGGACAGGGTCATCAGCCCCAGCATTTT	CASSPSGQGHQPQHF
TRBJ1-2	TRBV18	NA	NA	TGTGCCAGCTCACCACAAAACCCCGGCGGTGATGGCTACACCTTC	CASSPQNPGGDGYTF
TRBJ2-2	TRBV20-1	TRBD1	many	TGCAGTGCTAGAGATACTTTGGGACAGGGGAGCACCGGGGAGCTGTTTTTT	CSARDTLGQGSTGELFF
TRBJ1-2	TRBV20-1	NA	few	TGCAGTGCTAGTTTACAGGGCCACTATGGCTACACCTTC	CSASLQGHYGYTF
TRBJ2-7	TRBV10-3	TRBD1	few	TGTGCCATCAGTGATCGGGGACAGGGAGAGTTCTACGAGCAGTACTTC	CAISDRGQGEFYEQYF
TRBJ1-1	TRBV24-1	NA	few	TGTGCCACCAGTGGGGAGCGGGGCACTGAAGCTTTCTTT	CATSGERGTEAFF
TRBJ2-1	TRBV27	NA	NA	TGTGCCAGCGTAAATAGAGCGGGACAGAGACTAAATGGGCAGTTCTTC	CASVNRAGQRLNGQFF
TRBJ2-7	TRBV2	NA	few	TGTGCCAGCAGTGAATCAGGGACATACTACGAGCAGTACTTC	CASSESGTYYEQYF
TRBJ1-2	TRBV15	NA	NA	TGTGCCACCACCGCGGGCTACACCTTC	CATTAGYTF
TRBJ1-5	TRBV24-1	NA	few	TGTGCCACCAGTGCAGGGTTGAGCAATCAGCCCCAGCATTTT	CATSAGLSNQPQHF
TRBJ2-3	TRBV7-2	NA	many	TGTGCCAGCAGTAATGGAGACCTTGCGCAGTATTTT	CASSNGDLAQYF
TRBJ1-6	TRBV12-3/TRBV12-4	TRBD1	many	TGTGCCAGCAGTCCAGGGGGCGAGAATTCACCCCTCCACTTT	CASSPGGENSPLHF
TRBJ2-3	TRBV12-3/TRBV12-4	NA	many	TGTGCCAGCAGTCTCAGACCCTCCTGGTGGGCAGATACGCAGTATTTT	CASSLRPSWWADTQYF
TRBJ1-2	TRBV9	NA	NA	TGTGCCAGCAGCGTAGTCGAGGAAAACTATGGCTACACCTTC	CASSVVEENYGYTF
TRBJ1-2	TRBV7-9	TRBD1	NA	TGTGCCAGCAGCTCCCAGACAGGGGCTGTTCCCTATGGCTACACCTTC	CASSSQTGAVPYGYTF
TRBJ2-7	TRBV6-1	NA	few	TGTGCCAGCAGTGGGACTGGGACCTTCTACGAGCAGTACTTC	CASSGTGTFYEQYF
TRBJ2-3	TRBV7-3	TRBD2	few	TGTGCCAGCAGCCAAGGTAGCGGGATAGGCACAGATACGCAGTATTTT	CASSQGSGIGTDTQYF
TRBJ2-1	TRBV7-9	TRBD2	NA	TGTGCCAGCAGCTCCCACAGCGGGAGGGTTTACAATGAGCAGTTCTTC	CASSSHSGRVYNEQFF
TRBJ1-3	TRBV2	NA	NA	TGTGCCAGCAGTGAGAGAAGTACTGGAAACACCATATATTTT	CASSERSTGNTIYF
TRBJ1-1	TRBV28	NA	many	TGTGCCAGCAGTTTAGGGCTCGGGATTGGGAACACTGAAGCTTTCTTT	CASSLGLGIGNTEAFF
TRBJ1-1	TRBV2	NA	many	TGTGCCAGCAGTGACGGAGTTAACACTGAAGCTTTCTTT	CASSDGVNTEAFF
TRBJ2-7	TRBV7-9	NA	few	TGTGCCAGCAGCCGGGACCCCTCCTACGAGCAGTACTTC	CASSRDPSYEQYF
TRBJ2-4	TRBV11-2	NA	many	TGTGCCAGCAGCTTGGGCCACATTCAGTACTTC	CASSLGHIQYF